The clone carrying this T cell receptor (beta chain) was seen a handful of times. Its antigen is unidentified. Authors' processing steps: Published virus-specific TCRB sequences matched only a few of the patient CD8+ clones exceeding 1%. Generated by immunoSEQ multiplex PCR, the TCRdb table keeps only in-frame clones and is missing some. V and J calls and clone size are copied from that table; D and trimming were computed from the DNA. The sample contains roughly 13,000 clones, roughly 80% of which appear only once. This record belongs to a study of somatic mutations in cytotoxic T cells in rheumatoid arthritis. Whole-study findings and limits: CD8+ T-cell clonality did not differ significantly between rheumatoid arthritis patients and age-matched healthy controls. Over 20% of CD8+ cells belonged to the largest CD8+ clone in about an eighth of the roughly 65 patients.

Trimming took 4 bases from V and 7 from J, leaving 17 bases between them. CDR1 SGHKS and CDR2 YYEKEE come from the germline V gene (reference sequence). This CDR3 spans 15 amino acids. The sequence derives from an adult with rheumatoid arthritis. The chain links TRBV5-5 to TRBJ1-4, with D perhaps TRBD1 (6 bases). The sequencing input was CD8+ T cells sorted from blood. The CDR3 region is CASSLRGQGLEKLFF. DNA of the CDR3: TGTGCCAGCAGCCTTCGGGGACAAGGACTTGAAAAACTGTTTTTT. The full variable domain, its missing parts supplied by reference TRBV5-5 and TRBJ1-4, is DAGVTQSPTHLIKTRGQQVTLRCSPISGHKSVSWYQQVLGQGPQFIFQYYEKEERGRGNFPDRFSARQFPNYSSELNVNALLLGDSALYLCASSLRGQGLEKLFFGSGTQLSVL.